Included here is one TCR beta chain sequence, with context. The data were obtained in a study of blood T cell repertoires in COVID-19. Across the study: The United States, Italy and Spain supplied acute and convalescent COVID-19 samples. T cells, B-cell-depleted T cells, or PBMCs supplied cDNA or gDNA.

The CDR3 is made up of 15 amino acids. The germline V gene has CDR1 SGHTA and CDR2 FQGNSA. V was pared by 3 bases and J by 2 bases, with 13 bases between. For recovered donors of Cohort 3, there were two negative PCRs, clearance, or symptom resolution. The authors' processing: Cell counts per sample came from amplifying reference gene primers. The data were produced by immunoSEQ multiplex PCR, yet TCRdb's version contains in-frame clones alone and is incomplete. V, J and clone size derive from that table, while D and trimming were established from the DNA sequence. Of 490,000 or so clones detected, about 85% appear once; the ten largest clones hold 6.5% to 9.5%.

The origin of this receptor is a woman between 55 and 75 years old who had recovered from COVID-19. The sequencing input was PBMCs or T cells enriched from blood (not recorded which). The rearrangement links TRBV7-2 to TRBJ1-2, with a tentative D call TRBD1 (5 bases). The CDR3 loop reads CASSFGTGGNYGYTF. CDR3 in DNA: TGTGCCAGCAGCTTCGGGACGGGAGGGAACTATGGCTACACCTTC. The whole variable domain, filled in from reference TRBV7-2 and TRBJ1-2, reads GAGVSQSPSNKVTEKGKDVELRCDPISGHTALYWYRQSLGQGLEFLIYFQGNSAPDKSGLPSDRFSAERTGGSVSTLTIQRTQQEDSAVYLCASSFGTGGNYGYTFGSGTRLTVV.